This T cell receptor (beta chain) is from a study of shared clonotypes between healthy human individuals. Per the germline V gene, CDR1 is LNHNV and CDR2 is YYDKDF (reference sequence). Deletions cut 0 bases from V and 6 bases from J, with 25 bases between. CDR3 length equals 19 residues. Sequenced by immunoSEQ multiplex PCR; TCRdb stores in-frame clones only, minus some. The sample contains about 2.4 million clones, 80% to 95% of which appear only once. The chain couples TRBV15 to TRBJ2-3; possible D gene TRBD1, 6 bases. The sequenced sample was naive CD4+ T cells from PBMCs. The subset is: CD45RA+ positively selected. This sequence originates from a man younger than 35 in good health. Some clones in this sample may be carry-over from other donors' samples. As DNA, the CDR3 is TGTGCCACCAGCAGAGACCTTACGGCGGCGTCATCTAGGGGGGATACGCAGTATTTT. Translating it yields CATSRDLTAASSRGDTQYF.